This T cell receptor beta chain was identified during a study of blood T cells in healthy people across ages. Study outcomes and limitations: Observed TCR beta diversity showed a strong correlation with the percentage of naive T cells as measured by flow cytometry.

Note on this clonotype: The antigen is not known.

Using a J-beta primer mix together with a sample-barcoded 5' primer, a second PCR was run for roughly 6 to 12 cycles. A template-switch adaptor with 12 random nucleotides tagged each cDNA molecule. A single record per CDR3 protein comes from TCRdb applying MiXCR to the 5' RACE reads. The table includes about 780,000 distinct CDR3 sequences, 35% to 60% detected once. Every sample had a minimum of 6 million PBMCs isolated. There are 13 residues in the CDR3. The germline V gene has CDR1 DFQATT and CDR2 SNEGSKA (reference sequence). Trimming left V 2 bases short and J 7 bases short, with 15 bases between.

The receptor was derived from a man at least 80 years old in good health. The chain links TRBV20-1 to TRBJ2-7; perhaps TRBD1 as D (5 bases). The sequencing input was blood. For the CDR3, the DNA is TGCAGTGCTAGACACGCCAGGGCTCTGGAGCAGTACTTC. Protein product: CSARHARALEQYF.